This is a list of T cell receptor beta chains from one sample in a study of technical replicates of blood from a handful of donors. The method was immunoSEQ multiplex PCR; TCRdb's version includes in-frame clones alone and lacks a portion of them. The data show under 20,000 clones, around 84% seen once. The sample consisted of PBMCs. The receptors originated from a human donor in good health. Each CDR3 is given with its conserved first and last residue. Fields, in order: V gene, J gene, D gene, clone size, CDR3 protein, CDR3 DNA. The D gene is left open where the match is weak. Where a row states a size, it is once, few, many or the class of an expanded clone; other rows omit it.

TRBV5-1	TRBJ2-7	-	-	CASKRTAGTSYEQYF	TGCGCCAGTAAACGGACAGCCGGTACCTCCTACGAGCAGTACTTC
TRBV7-2	TRBJ2-3	TRBD2	-	CASSFVGREEADTQYF	TGTGCCAGCAGTTTCGTTGGGCGGGAGGAGGCAGATACGCAGTATTTT
TRBV2	TRBJ1-1	TRBD1	-	CASSEGAIGFAAFF	TGTGCCAGCAGCGAGGGGGCTATAGGTTTTGCAGCTTTCTTT
TRBV27	TRBJ2-7	-	-	CAIRRVGSYEQYF	TGTGCCATTCGGAGGGTTGGCTCCTACGAGCAGTACTTC
TRBV4-2	TRBJ2-7	TRBD2	-	CASKPGLRTYEQYF	TGTGCCAGCAAACCGGGACTACGCACCTACGAGCAGTACTTC
TRBV28	TRBJ1-2	TRBD1	medium-sized	CASTATGGYNYGYTF	TGTGCCAGCACCGCGACAGGGGGATATAACTATGGCTACACCTTC
TRBV18	TRBJ1-2	-	-	CASSPTEGVDGYTF	TGTGCCAGCTCACCAACAGAAGGGGTGGATGGCTACACCTTC
TRBV11-3	TRBJ2-1	TRBD1	-	CASSSRGTEAYNEQFF	TGTGCCAGCAGCTCCCGTGGGACAGAAGCCTACAATGAGCAGTTCTTC
TRBV25-1	TRBJ2-2	-	-	CASSVWGDTGELFF	TGTGCCAGCAGTGTTTGGGGGGACACCGGGGAGCTGTTTTTT
TRBV11-2	TRBJ2-1	-	-	CASTPRTVSYNEQFF	TGTGCCAGCACCCCGCGGACAGTCTCCTACAATGAGCAGTTCTTC
TRBV18	TRBJ2-3	TRBD2	-	CASSPGSGRTDTQYF	TGTGCCAGCTCACCGGGTAGCGGGCGCACAGATACGCAGTATTTT
TRBV6-1	TRBJ2-7	TRBD1	-	CASTRQGEQGYEQYF	TGTGCCAGCACTAGACAGGGGGAACAAGGCTACGAGCAGTACTTC
TRBV30	TRBJ2-7	TRBD2	-	CAWTLGGSSYEQYF	TGTGCCTGGACCCTAGGCGGGAGCTCCTACGAGCAGTACTTC
TRBV7-9	TRBJ2-7	TRBD1	-	CASTDSGQISYEQYF	TGTGCCAGCACTGATTCGGGACAGATATCCTACGAGCAGTACTTC
TRBV9	TRBJ2-7	TRBD2	once	CASSVSGTSDYEQYF	TGTGCCAGCAGCGTATCCGGGACTAGCGACTACGAGCAGTACTTC
TRBV6-1	TRBJ2-3	TRBD2	-	CASSELAGGQDTQYF	TGTGCCAGCAGTGAACTAGCGGGAGGGCAAGATACGCAGTATTTT
TRBV6-1	TRBJ1-5	TRBD1	-	CASSRQGEKDQPQHF	TGTGCCAGCAGTCGACAGGGGGAGAAAGATCAGCCCCAGCATTTT
TRBV5-1	TRBJ2-2	TRBD2	-	CASRLAGNTGELFF	TGCGCCAGCCGACTAGCGGGGAACACCGGGGAGCTGTTTTTT
TRBV28	TRBJ1-2	-	-	CASRTPGGDKYGYTF	TGTGCCAGCAGGACCCCGGGGGGGGATAAATATGGCTACACCTTC
TRBV30	TRBJ2-4	TRBD1	-	CAWSVGGPYAKNIQYF	TGTGCCTGGAGTGTAGGGGGCCCCTATGCCAAAAACATTCAGTACTTC
TRBV5-6	TRBJ1-2	-	-	CASSFFGSIDNYGYTF	TGTGCCAGCAGCTTTTTCGGTTCAATCGATAACTATGGCTACACCTTC
TRBV6-5	TRBJ2-7	-	-	CASSFATSGYEQYF	TGTGCCAGCAGTTTCGCGACTTCGGGGTACGAGCAGTACTTC
TRBV9	TRBJ2-2	-	-	CASSPLLGPSWGGELFF	TGTGCCAGCAGCCCTCTTTTGGGGCCCTCGTGGGGCGGGGAGCTGTTTTTT
TRBV5-1	TRBJ2-3	TRBD1	-	CASSSGQEGTDTQYF	TGCGCCAGCAGCTCGGGACAGGAGGGGACAGATACGCAGTATTTT
TRBV30	TRBJ2-1	-	-	CAWSGEHGGIRNEQFF	TGTGCCTGGAGCGGAGAACACGGCGGGATTCGGAATGAGCAGTTCTTC
TRBV29-1	TRBJ2-1	TRBD1	-	CSVSPGQGNNEQFF	TGCAGCGTGAGCCCGGGACAGGGGAATAATGAGCAGTTCTTC
TRBV4-1	TRBJ1-1	TRBD1	-	CASSQSDRAPEAFF	TGCGCCAGCAGCCAATCGGACAGGGCGCCTGAAGCTTTCTTT
TRBV25-1	TRBJ1-4	-	-	CASSEAGSGEKLFF	TGTGCCAGCAGTGAAGCGGGCAGCGGAGAAAAACTGTTTTTT
TRBV7-2	TRBJ1-1	TRBD1	-	CASSERTGSAEAFF	TGTGCCAGCAGCGAGCGGACAGGGAGCGCTGAAGCTTTCTTT
TRBV30	TRBJ2-1	TRBD2	-	CAWSSGLAGPYNEQFF	TGTGCCTGGAGTTCTGGACTAGCGGGGCCCTACAATGAGCAGTTCTTC